These 32 T cell receptor beta chains originate from one sample sequenced in a study of T cells in Graves' hyperthyroidism and ophthalmopathy. Amplified TCR beta CDR3 regions came from RNA transcripts. Researchers ran a first-round RT-PCR on the TCR CDR3 using the HTBI primer set. MiXCR was run by TCRdb on the multiplex PCR reads, yielding one entry per CDR3 protein. The data contain approximately 250,000 distinct CDR3 sequences, approximately 23% of them singletons. Sequenced: blood. All receptors come from a woman aged 40-49 years with Graves' ophthalmopathy.

This clonotype came up a few times. This chain connects TRBV20-1 to TRBJ2-4; D is unresolved. In germline, CDR1 is DFQATT, CDR2 SNEGSKA (reference sequence). Trimming removed 5 bases at V and 7 bases at J, with 12 bases between. The CDR3 covers 12 residues. Here the CDR3 DNA reads TGCAGTGCTCGCCCTACAGAGAACATTCAGTACTTC. It specifies CSARPTENIQYF.

The chain couples TRBV6-2 or TRBV6-3 to TRBJ2-5; 11 bases map to TRBD2. Germline V gives CDR1 MNHEY, CDR2 SVGEGT. The CDR3 is 16 residues long. V gave up 5 bases and J gave up 4 bases; unmatched junction bases: 9. CDR3 sequence reads: CASSQLAGAGIETQYF. As DNA, the CDR3 is TGTGCCAGCAGTCAACTAGCGGGAGCGGGGATAGAGACCCAGTACTTC.

In this sample, this clonotype turned up many times. The chain is built from TRBV20-1 and TRBJ1-1; D gene unclear. V was shortened by 4 bases and J by 1 base, with 13 bases between the two germline ends. The CDR3 sequence is 14 residues long. Germline-derived CDR1 and CDR2 are DFQATT and SNEGSKA (reference sequence). CDR3 nucleotide sequence: TGCAGTGCTACATCGGACGGAAGGAACACTGAAGCTTTCTTT. It translates to CSATSDGRNTEAFF.

This clonotype has ten or more counts. The V call is TRBV11-2, the J call TRBJ2-4, with a tentative D call TRBD2 (6 bases). Per the germline V gene, CDR1 is SGHAT and CDR2 is FQNNGV. CDR3 length: 17 amino acids. The V end was cut by 5 bases, the J end by 1 base, with 18 bases between. CDR3 amino acids: CASSPLGGSLAKNIQYF. The CDR3 DNA is TGTGCCAGCAGCCCCCTTGGGGGGAGCCTGGCCAAAAACATTCAGTACTTC.

This clonotype was observed at least ten times. The V and J genes are TRBV5-1 and TRBJ1-2; no clear D. Germline V gives CDR1 SGHRS, CDR2 YFSETQ. CDR3 length: 13 amino acids. Trimming stripped 1 base from V and 7 bases from J, with 11 bases between. The CDR3 loop reads CASSLTIMGGYTF. The CDR3 nucleotides read TGCGCCAGCAGCTTGACGATTATGGGTGGCTACACCTTC.

Ten or more counts support this clonotype. The chain's CDR3 is CASSLAGTAGQPQHF. The CDR3 DNA reads as TGTGCCAGCAGCTTGGCGGGGACAGCCGGCCAGCCCCAGCATTTT. This chain uses TRBV5-5 with TRBJ1-5; 7 bases agree with TRBD1. Losses at the gene ends were 0 bases for V and 7 bases for J; bases not matched to a gene: 7. Per germline, CDR1 SGHKS and CDR2 YYEKEE (reference sequence). The CDR3 runs 15 residues. The full variable domain, completed using reference TRBV5-5 and TRBJ1-5, is DAGVTQSPTHLIKTRGQQVTLRCSPISGHKSVSWYQQVLGQGPQFIFQYYEKEERGRGNFPDRFSARQFPNYSSELNVNALLLGDSALYLCASSLAGTAGQPQHFGDGTRLSIL.

Ten or more counts support this clonotype. The chain is built from TRBV12-3 or TRBV12-4 and TRBJ2-2; D may be TRBD1 (5 bases). The CDR3 has 15 amino acids. Between the trimmed V and J ends, which lost 2 bases and 1 base, there was a span of 8 bases. Written as DNA, the CDR3 is TGTGCCAGCAGTTTACGCAGGGTGAACACCGGGGAGCTGTTTTTT. Its translation: CASSLRRVNTGELFF.

Many counts were recorded for this clonotype. The chain is built from TRBV6-1 and TRBJ1-3; 7 nucleotides align to TRBD1. Trimming took 6 bases from V and 2 from J; bases not matched to a gene: 7. CDR3 size: 15 residues. Germline V CDR1 and CDR2: MNHNS, SASEGT. CDR3 DNA sequence: TGTGCCAGCAGCGAAACAGGGGTGACTGGAAACACCATATATTTT. Its protein product is CASSETGVTGNTIYF.

This clonotype was recorded many times. The chain combines TRBV20-1 with TRBJ1-1; 9 bases align to TRBD1. This CDR3 is built from 11 residues. CDR1 DFQATT and CDR2 SNEGSKA come from the germline V gene (reference sequence). J was trimmed by 11 bases and V by 2 bases; bases with no gene match: 3. The CDR3 here is CSARPGQGAFF. In DNA form, the CDR3 reads TGCAGTGCTAGACCCGGACAGGGGGCTTTCTTT.

This clonotype was recorded many times. J is TRBJ2-2 and V is TRBV29-1; 7 positions agree with TRBD2. The CDR3 loop spans 12 amino acids. In germline, CDR1 is SQVTM, CDR2 ANQGSEA. With V trimmed by 6 bases and J by 6 bases, 4 bases remained unmatched. CDR3 bases: TGCAGCGTGCGACTAGCTTCCGGGGAGCTGTTTTTT. This sequence encodes CSVRLASGELFF.

This clonotype has at least ten counts. V is TRBV28 and J is TRBJ1-1; no clear D. The CDR3 is made up of 14 amino acids. V was clipped by 7 bases and J by 2 bases, with 14 bases between them. Germline V gene sequence: CDR1 MDHEN, CDR2 SYDVKM. CDR3 protein: CASTSGVQNTEAFF. The CDR3 DNA reads as TGTGCCAGCACCTCCGGGGTCCAAAACACTGAAGCTTTCTTT.

This clonotype showed up just once. The chain combines TRBV6-2 or TRBV6-3 with TRBJ2-7; D possibly corresponds to TRBD2 (5 bases). CDR1 and CDR2 (germline): MNHEY, SVGEGT. The length of the CDR3 is 14 residues. V dropped 5 bases and J dropped 2 bases, with 13 bases sitting between them. In DNA, the CDR3 is TGTGCCAGCAGTCCCCGGGAATCGACCTACGAGCAGTACTTC. This sequence encodes CASSPRESTYEQYF.

This clonotype was counted ten times or more. The rearrangement uses TRBV12-3 or TRBV12-4 and TRBJ1-2, with TRBD1 matching over 9 bases. The CDR3 is 18 residues long. Germline trimming cut 3 bases from V and 6 bases from J; bases unmatched to any gene: 17. CDR3 in DNA: TGTGCCAGCAGTTTCGGATTACGGGCCCTAACAGGGGGCCATGGCTACACCTTC. This codes for CASSFGLRALTGGHGYTF.

This clonotype was found many times. This rearrangement joins TRBV6-1 to TRBJ2-7; tentatively, D is TRBD1 (5 bases). This CDR3 spans 12 amino acids. Germline V lookup: CDR1 MNHNS, CDR2 SASEGT. Trimming took off 4 bases at V and 5 bases at J, with 9 bases between the two ends. The CDR3 region is CASSGQGHEQYF. CDR3 bases: TGTGCCAGCAGTGGCCAGGGTCACGAGCAGTACTTC.

As regards this clonotype: With a much larger clone just one base away, this may be a read error. In DNA form, the CDR3 reads TGCGCCAGCAGCCAAGAGGCGGCACGGCCCTACGAGCAGTACTTC. This gives the protein CASSQEAARPYEQYF. The J gene is TRBJ2-7, the V gene TRBV4-1; D is uncertain. The CDR3 totals 15 residues. V shed 0 bases and J shed 2 bases, with 11 bases lying between them. The V gene's germline CDR1 is MGHRA and CDR2 YSYEKL.

Many counts were recorded for this clonotype. The chain recombines TRBV6-2 or TRBV6-3 with TRBJ1-1; the match to TRBD1 covers 8 bases. Germline loops: CDR1 MNHEY, CDR2 SVGEGT. The CDR3 loop spans 16 amino acids. The J segment lost 6 bases and the V segment lost 2 bases, leaving 11 bases of the junction unmatched. The CDR3 loop is CASSYERTGPRAEAFF. The CDR3 DNA reads TGTGCCAGCAGTTACGAGCGGACAGGGCCCCGCGCTGAAGCTTTCTTT.

This clonotype was observed at least ten times. The chain combines TRBV3-1 with TRBJ1-2, with D possibly being TRBD1 (6 bases). Germline CDR1 is LGHDT and CDR2 is YNNKEL (reference sequence). The CDR3 spans 13 residues. Trimming stripped 7 bases from V and 8 bases from J, with 17 bases between. CDR3 in amino acids: CASTIQGTQGYTF. DNA for the CDR3: TGTGCCAGCACCATCCAGGGGACGCAGGGCTACACCTTC.

This clonotype appeared many times. J is TRBJ2-7 and V is TRBV11-1, with 10 bases fitting TRBD2. This CDR3 is 15 amino acids long. CDR1 is SGHAT, CDR2 FQDESV, per germline (reference sequence). V was clipped by 1 base and J by 4 bases; unmatched bases: 4. The CDR3 reads CASSLELAGQYEQYF. DNA for the CDR3: TGTGCCAGCAGCTTAGAACTAGCGGGACAGTACGAGCAGTACTTC.

This clonotype has a count of ten or more. The chain joins TRBV5-1 to TRBJ2-5, with 12 bases lining up with TRBD1. Germline V CDR1 and CDR2: SGHRS, YFSETQ. This CDR3 has 15 residues. The V gene end was trimmed by 4 bases and the J gene end by 4 bases; junction bases not matched to a gene: 5. The CDR3 reads CASSAGTGGGETQYF. As DNA, the CDR3 is TGCGCCAGCAGCGCCGGGACAGGGGGCGGAGAGACCCAGTACTTC. Variable domain in full (rest from reference TRBV5-1 and TRBJ2-5): KAGVTQTPRYLIKTRGQQVTLSCSPISGHRSVSWYQQTPGQGLQFLFEYFSETQRNKGNFPGRFSGRQFSNSRSEMNVSTLELGDSALYLCASSAGTGGGETQYFGPGTRLLVL.

In its sample, this clonotype was seen many times. V gene TRBV12-3 or TRBV12-4 combines with J gene TRBJ2-5; weak D call: TRBD2 (6 bases). This CDR3 spans 13 amino acids. V gave up 0 bases and J gave up 7 bases, with 9 bases separating them. The CDR3 reads CASSLANGGTQYF. DNA of the CDR3: TGTGCCAGCAGTTTAGCGAACGGGGGGACCCAGTACTTC.

This clonotype was counted many times. One end of the junction varies from germline; a read error may be responsible. The chain employs TRBV5-1 and TRBJ1-2, with D possibly matching TRBD1 (5 bases). Germline CDR1 reads SGHRS; CDR2 reads YFSETQ. The CDR3 has 12 residues. In DNA, the CDR3 is TGCACCAGCAGCTTCGGGGGAGAGGGCTACACCTTC. This codes for CTSSFGGEGYTF.

This clonotype was seen many times. V is TRBV12-3 or TRBV12-4 and J is TRBJ1-1; no clear D gene. V lost 5 bases to trimming and J lost 2 bases, with 3 bases between them. The CDR3 extends over 11 amino acids. The chain's CDR3 is CASSVNTEAFF. CDR3 coding DNA: TGTGCCAGCAGTGTAAACACTGAAGCTTTCTTT.

V and J are TRBV12-3 or TRBV12-4 and TRBJ2-7, with 10 bases identical to TRBD2. The V and J ends lost 2 bases and 5 bases, in that order; junction bases with no gene match: 6. The CDR3 consists of 15 residues. CDR3 protein: CASSLSAGGPNEQYF. The CDR3 coding sequence is TGTGCCAGCAGTTTATCAGCGGGAGGGCCCAACGAGCAGTACTTC.

J is TRBJ1-1 and V is TRBV12-5; maybe TRBD1 (6 bases). The germline V and J ends were trimmed by 5 bases and 7 bases, with 8 bases remaining between them. The CDR3 covers 11 residues. Per germline, CDR1 LGHNT and CDR2 FRNRAP. The CDR3 nucleotides are TGTGCTAGTGGTGCGGACAGTGAAGCTTTCTTT. Its translation: CASGADSEAFF.

The chain joins TRBV5-1 to TRBJ2-5; a possible D gene is TRBD2 (6 bases). The CDR3 consists of 18 residues. Germline V gene sequence: CDR1 SGHRS, CDR2 YFSETQ. V lost 0 bases and J 3 bases, leaving 21 bases between the germline ends. The CDR3 protein is CASSLEVIGRWRKETQYF. The CDR3, as DNA: TGCGCCAGCAGCTTGGAAGTAATCGGGAGATGGCGGAAAGAGACCCAGTACTTC.

This clonotype appeared many times. This rearrangement joins TRBV20-1 to TRBJ1-1; 8 bases are shared with TRBD1. Trimming took 5 bases from V and 1 from J; bases not matched to a gene: 3. CDR3 length: 13 amino acids. CDR1 is DFQATT, CDR2 SNEGSKA, per germline (reference sequence). CDR3 coding DNA: TGCAGTGCTGGGGGGACAGGGAACACTGAAGCTTTCTTT. Its protein product is CSAGGTGNTEAFF.

This clonotype showed up many times. The chain links TRBV5-1 to TRBJ1-3, with 7 bases fitting TRBD1. Per germline, CDR1 SGHRS and CDR2 YFSETQ. The CDR3 is made up of 12 amino acids. The junction had 3 bases not matched to a gene; V was cut back by 4 bases and J by 8 bases. CDR3 bases: TGCGCCAGCAGCCCAGGGGGGGACACCATATATTTT. This gives the protein CASSPGGDTIYF.

V is TRBV2 and J is TRBJ1-2; D gene uncertain. Germline lookup yields CDR1 SNHLY and CDR2 FYNNEI. The germline V and J ends were trimmed by 1 base and 1 base, with 7 bases remaining between them. The CDR3 loop spans 14 amino acids. The CDR3: CASSEGRINYGYTF. In DNA, the CDR3 is TGTGCCAGCAGTGAAGGACGGATTAACTATGGCTACACCTTC.

Concerning this clonotype itself: An end of the junction does not agree with germline; a read error may underlie this. V is TRBV7-3 and J is TRBJ2-7; D unresolved. Per the germline V gene, CDR1 is SGHTA and CDR2 is FQGTGA. The CDR3 runs to 15 residues. This CDR3 is CASSHPTGRTYEQYF. The CDR3 DNA reads as TGCGCCAGCAGCCATCCCACCGGCCGAACCTACGAGCAGTACTTC.

At least ten counts were recorded for this clonotype. This chain connects TRBV6-5 to TRBJ1-2, with 7 positions matching TRBD1. The length of the CDR3 is 14 residues. The J segment lost 5 bases and the V segment lost 5 bases, leaving 8 bases of the junction unmatched. Germline V gives CDR1 MNHEY, CDR2 SVGAGI. The CDR3, as DNA: TGTGCCAGCAGTCCCCCCGGGACAGCGTATGGCTACACCTTC. The encoded protein is CASSPPGTAYGYTF.

This clonotype was counted ten times or more. The CDR3 sequence is CASSLGDPYEQYF. Written as DNA, the CDR3 is TGTGCCAGCAGCTTGGGGGATCCCTACGAGCAGTACTTC. The J gene is TRBJ2-7, the V gene TRBV5-6; unclear D gene. From germline, CDR1 is SGHDT and CDR2 YYEEEE. V was pared by 0 bases and J by 2 bases, with 6 bases between. This CDR3 has 13 amino acids. Filled out from reference TRBV5-6 and TRBJ2-7, the complete variable domain reads DAGVTQSPTHLIKTRGQQVTLRCSPKSGHDTVSWYQQALGQGPQFIFQYYEEEERQRGNFPDRFSGHQFPNYSSELNVNALLLGDSALYLCASSLGDPYEQYFGPGTRLTVT.

This clonotype was seen ten or more times. V is TRBV12-3 or TRBV12-4 and J is TRBJ1-5, with 9 bases aligning to TRBD1. Trimming at V came to 5 bases and at J to 0 bases, leaving 5 bases not matched to a gene. This CDR3 spans 16 amino acids. The CDR3 DNA reads as TGTGCCAGCAGTCCAGACAGGGGGAATAGCAATCAGCCCCAGCATTTT. Translation: CASSPDRGNSNQPQHF.